One TCR beta chain is described in this entry. What this receptor recognizes is not known. No clone much larger than this one lies a single base away; base qualities are absent. Trimming removed 3 bases from V and 6 bases from J, leaving 12 bases between the germline ends. From cysteine to phenylalanine, the CDR3 is 13 amino acids long. Only CDR3 DNA remains: 39 bases, in frame from the first base. CDR1 and CDR2 (GTSNPN, SVGIG) derive from the germline V gene (reference sequence). Libraries were made using the immunoSEQ multiplex PCR assay. The table was pulled from immuneACCESS by TCRdb, which kept in-frame rearrangements only. Such tables lose some clones; where checked, under half of the loss comes from unresolved V genes, and the rest has no known cause. Here the sample has tens of thousands of clones; about 94% occur a single time. More than 0.85% of the sample is taken by the ten largest. The source of the sample is a study of T cell changes during pregnancy in multiple sclerosis (dated by TCRdb to between 2018 and 2021). Regarding the research as a whole: The study examined how the T cell repertoire changed over the course of pregnancy in women with multiple sclerosis.

Source: peripheral blood, taken in the second trimester of pregnancy. Recombination connected TRBV30 to TRBJ2-1; D gene: possibly TRBD2, on 6 matching bases. This clonotype was obtained from a female donor in good health, enrolled as a control in a pregnancy study. The CDR3 has the sequence CAWRATRSNEQFF. The sequence in DNA is TGTGCCTGGAGAGCGACTAGAAGCAATGAGCAGTTCTTC.